This T cell receptor beta chain was found in a study of post-analysis software for immune sequencing data. Study-level background: Clinical courses comprised relapsing-remitting, secondary progressive and progressive-relapsing multiple sclerosis. Broader study findings: Patients carried four or five TRBV segments more frequently than controls did, and TRBV5-6, TRBV5-1 and TRBV20-1 were among them. Strong co-clustering by F measure linked samples that shared a preparation batch.

At least ten counts were recorded for this clonotype. Its cognate antigen is unknown. Prepared TCR beta cDNA libraries contained unique molecular identifiers. When roughly 0.9 to 10 million T cells were used, they gave some 540,000 cDNA molecules. TCRdb reprocessed the PCR reads via MiXCR and lists one record per CDR3 protein. Among 400,000 to 500,000 distinct CDR3 sequences listed, approximately 39% were seen once. Trimming cost V 4 bases and J 5 bases, with 11 bases left between them. CDR3 length: 12 residues. Germline-derived CDR1 and CDR2 are SQVTM and ANQGSEA. The sequence derives from a girl aged 2 to 9 with multiple sclerosis. The chain combines TRBV29-1 with TRBJ2-5; D gene ambiguous. Sequencing was carried out using blood. The CDR3 reads CSVGPPGETQYF. CDR3 in DNA: TGCAGCGTTGGGCCACCCGGCGAGACCCAGTACTTC.